Listed here is a single TCR beta chain. Its antigen remains unknown. At one end, the junction sequence differs from germline, possibly due to a read error. The sample originates from a study of glioma-infiltrating T cells. In the study overall: Before surgery, glioma patients received dexamethasone for at most six days. Study-wide points: Non-neoplastic patients had below-expected tissue-blood divergence, while all gliomas exceeded expectation.

TCR alpha and beta CDR3 regions were amplified from RNA using iRepertoire nested multiplex PCR. For one-step reverse transcription and amplification, about 90-400 ng of tissue mRNA or PBMC total RNA was used. TCRdb analysed the multiplex PCR reads with MiXCR anew, one entry per CDR3 protein. Of 400,000 or so distinct CDR3 sequences listed, around 38% are singletons. Sequencing was done on a sample of glioma tissue, nonneoplastic brain tissue, or PBMCs (not recorded which). This TCR derives from a human donor with low-grade glioma or glioblastoma, undergoing nonglioma brain surgery, or in good health (not recorded which).

CDR3 nucleotides: TGTGCCAGCGCAAGCACAGATACGAAGTATTTT. Translated, it gives CASASTDTKYF. V usage is TRBV7-9 and J usage is TRBJ2-3; the D is unclear. Germline lookup yields CDR1 SEHNR and CDR2 FQNEAQ (reference sequence). This CDR3 region has 11 residues.